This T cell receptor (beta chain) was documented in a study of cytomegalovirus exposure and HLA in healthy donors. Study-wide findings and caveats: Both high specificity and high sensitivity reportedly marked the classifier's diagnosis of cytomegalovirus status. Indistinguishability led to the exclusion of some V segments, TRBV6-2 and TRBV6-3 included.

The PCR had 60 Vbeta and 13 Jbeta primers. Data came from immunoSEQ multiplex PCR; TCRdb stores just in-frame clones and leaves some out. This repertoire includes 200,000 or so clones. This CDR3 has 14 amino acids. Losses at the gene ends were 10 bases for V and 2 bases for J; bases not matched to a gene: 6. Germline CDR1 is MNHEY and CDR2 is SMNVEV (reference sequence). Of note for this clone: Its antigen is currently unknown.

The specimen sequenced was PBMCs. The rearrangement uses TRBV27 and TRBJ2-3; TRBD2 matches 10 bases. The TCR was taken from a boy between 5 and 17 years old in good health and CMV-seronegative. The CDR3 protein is CAIRSGGATDTQYF. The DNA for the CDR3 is TGTGCCATCAGGAGCGGGGGGGCCACAGATACGCAGTATTTT.